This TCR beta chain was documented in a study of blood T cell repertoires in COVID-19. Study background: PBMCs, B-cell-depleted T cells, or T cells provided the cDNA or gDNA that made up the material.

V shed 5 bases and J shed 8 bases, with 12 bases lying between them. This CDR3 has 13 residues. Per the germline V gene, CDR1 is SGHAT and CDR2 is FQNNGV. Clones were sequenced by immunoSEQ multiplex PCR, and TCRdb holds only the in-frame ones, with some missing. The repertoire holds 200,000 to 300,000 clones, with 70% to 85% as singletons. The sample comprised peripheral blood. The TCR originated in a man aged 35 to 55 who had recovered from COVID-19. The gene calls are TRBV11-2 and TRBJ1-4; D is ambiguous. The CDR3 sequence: CASSRNRGEKLFF. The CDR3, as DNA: TGTGCCAGCAGCCGAAACCGAGGGGAAAAACTGTTTTTT.